The 21 T cell receptor beta chains reported below all come from one sample, sequenced in a study of lymphopenia after photon versus proton radiotherapy. Only in-frame clones appear in the TCRdb table, and some are missing; sequencing was by immunoSEQ multiplex PCR. Among 65,000 to 75,000 clones listed, around 87% were seen once. This specimen consisted of peripheral blood, obtained from a patient treated with proton-based radiotherapy. The source is a man older than 75 with esophageal cancer.

In regard to this clone: One end of the junction fails to match germline, which may point to a read error. The V gene is TRBV2, the J gene TRBJ2-1; the D is unclear. Germline assignment: CDR1 SNHLY and CDR2 FYNNEI. The CDR3 extends over 11 amino acids. CDR3 nucleotide sequence: TGTGCCAGCATTGAAACTGGTTCCCAGTTCTTC. Translating gives CASIETGSQFF.

The count of this clone is one. The J gene is TRBJ2-3, the V gene TRBV9; 7 nucleotides line up with TRBD2. This CDR3 has 15 residues. Germline trimming cut 2 bases from V and 2 bases from J; bases unmatched to any gene: 5. Germline V gene data show CDR1 as SGDLS and CDR2 as YYNGEE. The DNA for the CDR3 is TGTGCCAGCAGCGTCACGCGGGAGCCCACAGATACGCAGTATTTT. This gives the protein CASSVTREPTDTQYF.

The CDR3 reads CASSGDSHEQYF. CDR3 DNA: TGTGCCAGCAGTGGGGACAGCCACGAGCAGTACTTC. The chain combines TRBV28 with TRBJ2-7, with 7 positions matching TRBD1. Looked up from germline, CDR1 is MDHEN and CDR2 is SYDVKM. The junction had 3 bases not matched to a gene; V was cut back by 5 bases and J by 5 bases. The CDR3 spans 12 residues.

A few counts support this clone. The rearrangement joins TRBV5-1 to TRBJ2-2; D uncertain. Germline values: CDR1 SGHRS, CDR2 YFSETQ. V dropped 4 bases and J dropped 0 bases, with 4 bases sitting between them. This CDR3 has 13 amino acids. CDR3 in amino acids: CASSRSNTGELFF. The CDR3 DNA is TGCGCCAGCAGCAGATCGAACACCGGGGAGCTGTTTTTT. Using reference TRBV5-1 and TRBJ2-2 for the parts outside the CDR3, the full variable domain is KAGVTQTPRYLIKTRGQQVTLSCSPISGHRSVSWYQQTPGQGLQFLFEYFSETQRNKGNFPGRFSGRQFSNSRSEMNVSTLELGDSALYLCASSRSNTGELFFGEGSRLTVL.

The chain recombines TRBV19 with TRBJ2-1, with 12 bases that match TRBD2. Looked up from germline, CDR1 is LNHDA and CDR2 is SQIVND (reference sequence). Germline trimming cut 4 bases from V and 5 bases from J; bases unmatched to any gene: 3. The CDR3 extends over 15 amino acids. The CDR3 nucleotides read TGTGCCAGTAGTACTCTAGCGGGGGGGGACAATGAGCAGTTCTTC. It is translated as CASSTLAGGDNEQFF.

This chain uses TRBV30 with TRBJ2-2, with 10 bases matching TRBD1. Germline values: CDR1 GTSNPN, CDR2 SVGIG (reference sequence). V was pared by 1 base and J by 6 bases, with 5 bases of the junction left unmatched. This CDR3 spans 15 amino acids. The CDR3 region has the DNA TGTGCCTGGAGTGGAGTGACAGGGGGCTCCGGGGAGCTGTTTTTT. It is translated as CAWSGVTGGSGELFF.

The V and J genes are TRBV7-2 and TRBJ2-5; D gene uncertain. The J call may be wrong; the DNA end is better matched by TRBJ2-7. There are 14 residues in the CDR3. Germline V lookup: CDR1 SGHTA, CDR2 FQGNSA. CDR3 loop: CASSQSPGPYEQYF. The CDR3 region has the DNA TGTGCCAGCAGCCAATCCCCGGGCCCATACGAGCAGTACTTC.

The chain has TRBV7-2 and TRBJ2-7; D might be TRBD2 (5 bases). Germline-derived CDR1 and CDR2 are SGHTA and FQGNSA. The CDR3 consists of 16 residues. Trimming left V 1 base short and J 4 bases short, with 17 bases between. The CDR3, as DNA: TGTGCCAGCAGCTTAGTGAGTATGAGGGAGAAGTACGAGCAGTACTTC. It yields the protein CASSLVSMREKYEQYF.

This clone was picked up one time. This chain joins TRBV10-3 and TRBJ2-7; D gene uncertain. The germline V gene encodes CDR1 ENHRY and CDR2 SYGVKD. The CDR3 sequence is 11 residues long. Trimming took 8 bases from V and 0 from J, leaving 5 bases between them. CDR3 in amino acids: CAIGNSYEQYF. In DNA, the CDR3 is TGTGCCATCGGGAACTCCTACGAGCAGTACTTC.

J is TRBJ2-5 and V is TRBV5-6; 8 nucleotides agree with TRBD2. There are 17 residues in the CDR3. The ends lost 1 base at V and 0 bases at J; junction bases unmatched: 8. Germline lookup yields CDR1 SGHDT and CDR2 YYEEEE. The CDR3 spells CASSLPEAGGHQETQYF. The CDR3 DNA follows: TGTGCCAGCAGCTTGCCGGAGGCGGGGGGCCACCAAGAGACCCAGTACTTC.

This clone showed up just once. The chain recombines TRBV2 with TRBJ2-1, with D unresolved. This CDR3 comprises 11 residues. Trimming took 4 bases from V and 12 from J, leaving 10 bases between them. Germline V gene data show CDR1 as SNHLY and CDR2 as FYNNEI. CDR3 nucleotide sequence: TGTGCCAGCAGTGTTGTGTTACGGCAGTTCTTC. Translated, it gives CASSVVLRQFF.

The chain combines TRBV7-9 with TRBJ2-3; D not resolved. This CDR3 spans 16 amino acids. Trimming pared 5 bases from V and 0 bases from J, leaving 15 bases between. The germline CDR1 and CDR2 sequences are SEHNR and FQNEAQ (reference sequence). CDR3 residues: CASSAARTLSTDTQYF. CDR3 DNA: TGTGCCAGCAGCGCAGCCCGGACCCTGAGCACAGATACGCAGTATTTT.

CDR3 sequence reads: CASPWAGRDYEQYF. The CDR3 coding sequence is TGTGCCAGCCCCTGGGCAGGGCGAGACTACGAGCAGTACTTC. The chain joins TRBV14 to TRBJ2-7; the D gene is possibly TRBD1 (5 bases). CDR1 SGHDN and CDR2 FVKESK come from the germline V gene. The CDR3 has 14 amino acids. The ends were cut back, 8 bases at V and 3 bases at J, with 17 bases in the middle.

The chain recombines TRBV14 with TRBJ2-2; 13 nucleotides agree with TRBD2. CDR3 length: 18 residues. V was pared by 4 bases and J by 7 bases, with 12 bases of the junction left unmatched. Germline V lookup: CDR1 SGHDN, CDR2 FVKESK. The CDR3 bases are TGTGCCAGCAGCCGAAGACTAGCGGGAGGCCAGGGGAACGGGGAGCTGTTTTTT. It is translated as CASSRRLAGGQGNGELFF.

The chain carries TRBV7-8 and TRBJ1-6; 7 nucleotides match TRBD1. CDR3 length equals 15 residues. V was clipped by 3 bases and J by 7 bases; unmatched bases: 6. The V gene's germline CDR1 is SGHVS and CDR2 FQNEAQ. The chain's CDR3 is CASSLRQGRNSPLHF. CDR3 nucleotide sequence: TGTGCCAGCAGCTTGCGACAGGGCCGAAATTCACCCCTCCACTTT.

The chain recombines TRBV5-1 with TRBJ2-3; the match to TRBD2 covers 12 bases. Trimming cost V 7 bases and J 10 bases; bases outside gene matches: 13. Germline V gene data show CDR1 as SGHRS and CDR2 as YFSETQ. CDR3 length: 15 amino acids. The CDR3: CASDTSGGTLAPQYF. Written as DNA, the CDR3 is TGCGCCAGCGATACTAGCGGGGGGACCCTCGCTCCGCAGTATTTT.

This sequence joins TRBV25-1 and TRBJ2-5, with 8 nucleotides matching TRBD2. The CDR3 totals 15 residues. Trimming removed 3 bases from V and 5 bases from J; junction bases left unmatched: 8. Germline V gene sequence: CDR1 MGHDK, CDR2 SYGVNS. The DNA for the CDR3 is TGTGCCAGCAGTGAGCAGGAGCGGGAGTGGGAGACCCAGTACTTC. Translation: CASSEQEREWETQYF.

In DNA, the CDR3 is TGTGCCAGCAGTGAAGTTGGGAACACTGAAGCTTTCTTT. Translated, it gives CASSEVGNTEAFF. V usage is TRBV2 and J usage is TRBJ1-1, with D unclear. This CDR3 comprises 13 residues. Trimming left V 1 base short and J 1 base short, with 4 bases between. The germline V gene has CDR1 SNHLY and CDR2 FYNNEI.

The chain has TRBV30 and TRBJ2-3; the D is unclear. This CDR3 spans 12 amino acids. Germline V gene sequence: CDR1 GTSNPN, CDR2 SVGIG (reference sequence). V gave up 3 bases and J gave up 6 bases, with 10 bases separating them. The CDR3 protein is CAWRAGADTQYF. For the CDR3, the DNA is TGTGCCTGGAGAGCTGGAGCGGATACGCAGTATTTT.

This chain joins TRBV7-3 and TRBJ2-2; unclear D gene. V lost 0 bases and J 2 bases, leaving 10 bases between the germline ends. The CDR3 runs 16 residues. Germline-derived CDR1 and CDR2 are SGHTA and FQGTGA. CDR3 protein: CASSLTHPHNTGELFF. CDR3 sequence (DNA): TGTGCCAGCAGCTTAACTCACCCCCACAACACCGGGGAGCTGTTTTTT.

The chain has TRBV2 and TRBJ1-1; no clear D gene. The CDR3 runs 13 residues. Trimming cost V 4 bases and J 7 bases, with 13 bases left between them. Per the germline V gene, CDR1 is SNHLY and CDR2 is FYNNEI. The DNA for the CDR3 is TGTGCCAGCAGTGGGAGAACCGCGGGTGAAGCTTTCTTT. It encodes CASSGRTAGEAFF.